This T cell receptor (beta chain) originates from a study of cytomegalovirus exposure and HLA in healthy donors. Study outcomes and limitations: Later on, an analysis found that several of the most significant clusters appeared to be linked to common viral pathogens, which included parvovirus B19.

The CDR3 loop spans 15 amino acids. Germline V gene lookup returns CDR1 SGHRS and CDR2 YFSETQ. With 4 bases clipped from V and 6 bases from J, the junction kept 7 bases outside the gene matches. This clone occurred a few times. The antigen is unknown. Primers for the PCR totalled 60 Vbeta and 13 Jbeta. TCRdb's table, derived via immunoSEQ multiplex PCR, lists solely in-frame clones and lacks some. The sample has more than 100,000 clones; more than 60% are singletons. The chain carries TRBV5-1 and TRBJ2-2, with 9 bases matching TRBD1. The clonotype was recovered from a young woman in good health and CMV-seronegative. Sequenced: PBMCs. The CDR3 protein is CASSLGDRESGELFF. The CDR3 DNA sequence: TGCGCCAGCAGCCTCGGGGACAGGGAATCCGGGGAGCTGTTTTTT.